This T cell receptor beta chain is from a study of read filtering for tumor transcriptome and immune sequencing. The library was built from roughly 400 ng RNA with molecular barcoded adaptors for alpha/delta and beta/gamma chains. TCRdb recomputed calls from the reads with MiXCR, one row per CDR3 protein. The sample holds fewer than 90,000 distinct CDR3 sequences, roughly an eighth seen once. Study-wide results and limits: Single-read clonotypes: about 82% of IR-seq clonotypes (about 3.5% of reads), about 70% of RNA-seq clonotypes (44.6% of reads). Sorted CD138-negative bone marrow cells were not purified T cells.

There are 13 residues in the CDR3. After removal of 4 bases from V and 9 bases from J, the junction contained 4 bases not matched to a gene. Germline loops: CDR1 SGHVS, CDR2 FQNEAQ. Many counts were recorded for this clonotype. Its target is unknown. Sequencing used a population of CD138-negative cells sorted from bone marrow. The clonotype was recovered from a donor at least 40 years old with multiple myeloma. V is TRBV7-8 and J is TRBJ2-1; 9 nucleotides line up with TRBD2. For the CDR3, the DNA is TGTGCCAGCAGCTGGGGACTAGCTGGTGAGCAGTTCTTC. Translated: CASSWGLAGEQFF.